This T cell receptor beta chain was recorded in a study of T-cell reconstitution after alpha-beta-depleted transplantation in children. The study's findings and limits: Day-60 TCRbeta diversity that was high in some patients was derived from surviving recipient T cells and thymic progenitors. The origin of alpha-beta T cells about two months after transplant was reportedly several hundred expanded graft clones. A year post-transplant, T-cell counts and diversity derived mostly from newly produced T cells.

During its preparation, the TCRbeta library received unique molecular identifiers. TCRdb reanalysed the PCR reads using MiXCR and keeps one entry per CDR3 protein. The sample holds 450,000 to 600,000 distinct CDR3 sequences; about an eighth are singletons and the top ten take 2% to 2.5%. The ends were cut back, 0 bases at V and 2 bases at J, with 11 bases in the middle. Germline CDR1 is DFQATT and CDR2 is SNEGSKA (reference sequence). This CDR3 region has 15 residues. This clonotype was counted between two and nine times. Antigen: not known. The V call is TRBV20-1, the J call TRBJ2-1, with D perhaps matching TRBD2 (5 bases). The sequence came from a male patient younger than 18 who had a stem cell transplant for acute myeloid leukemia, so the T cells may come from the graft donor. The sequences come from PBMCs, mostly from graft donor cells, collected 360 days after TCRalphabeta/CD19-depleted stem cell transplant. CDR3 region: CSARDLTGTYNEQFF. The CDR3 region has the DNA TGCAGTGCTAGAGATCTCACGGGGACCTACAATGAGCAGTTCTTC.